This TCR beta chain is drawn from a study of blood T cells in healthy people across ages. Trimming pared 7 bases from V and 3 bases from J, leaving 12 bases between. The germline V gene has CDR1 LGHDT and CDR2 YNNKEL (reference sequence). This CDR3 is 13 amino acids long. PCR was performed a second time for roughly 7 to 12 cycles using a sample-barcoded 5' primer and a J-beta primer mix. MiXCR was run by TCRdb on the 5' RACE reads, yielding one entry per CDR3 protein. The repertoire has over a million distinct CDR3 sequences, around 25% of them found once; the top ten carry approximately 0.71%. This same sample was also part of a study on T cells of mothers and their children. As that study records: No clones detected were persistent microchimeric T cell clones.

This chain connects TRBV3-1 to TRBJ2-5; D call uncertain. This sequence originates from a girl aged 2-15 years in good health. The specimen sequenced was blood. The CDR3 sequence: CASTHLGEETQYF. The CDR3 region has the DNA TGTGCCAGCACCCACCTTGGGGAAGAGACCCAGTACTTC.